This T cell receptor (beta chain) was obtained from a study of T cells in Graves' hyperthyroidism and ophthalmopathy. Study at large: Peripheral blood was acquired at first diagnosis, ahead of any therapy whatsoever.

This CDR3 contains 14 residues. The germline gives CDR1 SGHRS, CDR2 YFSETQ. V gave up 4 bases and J gave up 0 bases, with 10 bases separating them. Authors of the study amplified TCR beta CDR3 regions from RNA transcripts. First-round RT-PCR targeting the TCR CDR3 was performed with the HTBI primer set. TCRdb redid the calling of the multiplex PCR reads with MiXCR, one entry per CDR3 protein. The sample shows 350,000 or so distinct CDR3 sequences, roughly 18% of them seen only once. Exclusion followed for patients with uncontrolled infection, other autoimmune disease, pregnancy or lactation. The gene calls are TRBV5-1 and TRBJ1-1; no firm D call. Sequencing input: blood. This sequence was found in a woman in her 50s with Graves' hyperthyroidism. The CDR3 here is CASSKVGLNTEAFF. DNA of the CDR3: TGCGCCAGCAGCAAGGTGGGATTGAACACTGAAGCTTTCTTT.